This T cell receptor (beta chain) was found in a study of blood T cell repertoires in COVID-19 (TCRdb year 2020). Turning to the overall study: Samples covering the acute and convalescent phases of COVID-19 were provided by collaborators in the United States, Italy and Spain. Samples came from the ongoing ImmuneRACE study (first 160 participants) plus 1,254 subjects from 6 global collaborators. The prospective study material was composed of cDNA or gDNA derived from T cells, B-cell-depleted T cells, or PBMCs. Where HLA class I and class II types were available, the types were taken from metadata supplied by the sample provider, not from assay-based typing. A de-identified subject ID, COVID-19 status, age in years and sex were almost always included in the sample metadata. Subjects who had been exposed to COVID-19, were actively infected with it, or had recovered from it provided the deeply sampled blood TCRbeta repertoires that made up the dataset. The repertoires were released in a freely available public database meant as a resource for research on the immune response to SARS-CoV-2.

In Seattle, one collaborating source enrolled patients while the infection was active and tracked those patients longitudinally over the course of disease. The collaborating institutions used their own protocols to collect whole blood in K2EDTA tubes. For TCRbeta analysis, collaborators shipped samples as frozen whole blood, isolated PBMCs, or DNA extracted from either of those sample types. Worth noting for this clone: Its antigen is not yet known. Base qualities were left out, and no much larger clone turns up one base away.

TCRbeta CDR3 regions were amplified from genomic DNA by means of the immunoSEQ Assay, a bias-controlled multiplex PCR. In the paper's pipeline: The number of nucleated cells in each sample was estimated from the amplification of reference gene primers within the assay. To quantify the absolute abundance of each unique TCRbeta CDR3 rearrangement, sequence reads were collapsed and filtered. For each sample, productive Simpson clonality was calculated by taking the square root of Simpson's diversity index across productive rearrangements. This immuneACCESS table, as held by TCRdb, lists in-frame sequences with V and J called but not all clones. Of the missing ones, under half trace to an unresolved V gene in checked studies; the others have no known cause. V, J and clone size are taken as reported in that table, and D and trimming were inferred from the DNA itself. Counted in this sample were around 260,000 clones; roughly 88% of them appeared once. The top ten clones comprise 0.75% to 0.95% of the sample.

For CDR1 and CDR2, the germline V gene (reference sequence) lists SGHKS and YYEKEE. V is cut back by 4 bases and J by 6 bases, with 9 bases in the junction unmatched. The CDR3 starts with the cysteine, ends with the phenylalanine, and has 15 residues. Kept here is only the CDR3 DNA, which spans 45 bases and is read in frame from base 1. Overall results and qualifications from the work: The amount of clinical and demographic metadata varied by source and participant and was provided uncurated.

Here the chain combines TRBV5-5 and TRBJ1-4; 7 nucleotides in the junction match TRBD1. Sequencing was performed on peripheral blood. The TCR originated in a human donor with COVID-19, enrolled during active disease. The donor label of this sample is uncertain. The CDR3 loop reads CASSPQGSGDEKLFF. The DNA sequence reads TGTGCCAGCAGCCCACAGGGGTCAGGGGATGAAAAACTGTTTTTT.